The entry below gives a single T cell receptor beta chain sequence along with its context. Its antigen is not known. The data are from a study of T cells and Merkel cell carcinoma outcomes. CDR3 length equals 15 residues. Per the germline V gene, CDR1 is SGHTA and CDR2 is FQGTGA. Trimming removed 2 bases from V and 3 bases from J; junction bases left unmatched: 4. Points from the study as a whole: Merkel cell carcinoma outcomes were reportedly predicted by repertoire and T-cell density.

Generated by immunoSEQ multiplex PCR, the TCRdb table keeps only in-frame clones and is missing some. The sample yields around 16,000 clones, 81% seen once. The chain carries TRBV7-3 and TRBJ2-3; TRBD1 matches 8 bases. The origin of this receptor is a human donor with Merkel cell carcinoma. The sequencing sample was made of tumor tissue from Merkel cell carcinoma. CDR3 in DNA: TGTGCCAGCAGCTTAGGGGGACAGGTTACAGATACGCAGTATTTT. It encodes CASSLGGQVTDTQYF.